This T cell receptor beta chain emerged from a study of identical twins. Study results and caveats: Cord blood's abundant beta clonotypes had fewer insertions, unlike memory repertoires.

After template switching added a universal primer site, the resulting cDNA carried unique molecular identifiers. TCRdb reprocessed the 5' RACE reads via MiXCR and lists one record per CDR3 protein. The sample records under 500,000 distinct CDR3 sequences, roughly an eighth being singletons. In its sample, this clonotype was seen many times. Its cognate antigen is unknown. V gave up 1 base and J gave up 3 bases, with 11 bases separating them. In germline, CDR1 is SGHDT, CDR2 YYEEEE. The CDR3 runs to 15 residues. These data are also associated with another study on yellow fever vaccine responses in identical twins.

Sequenced input: CD4+ T cells sorted from blood. This receptor was obtained from a woman younger than 35 in good health. This sequence joins TRBV5-6 and TRBJ2-1; D tentatively reads TRBD1 or TRBD2 (5 bases each). The chain's CDR3 is CASSLRGTGYNEQFF. The CDR3 DNA reads as TGTGCCAGCAGCTTGCGGGGTACAGGCTACAATGAGCAGTTCTTC. Full variable domain (outside the CDR3, taken from reference TRBV5-6 and TRBJ2-1): DAGVTQSPTHLIKTRGQQVTLRCSPKSGHDTVSWYQQALGQGPQFIFQYYEEEERQRGNFPDRFSGHQFPNYSSELNVNALLLGDSALYLCASSLRGTGYNEQFFGPGTRLTVL.